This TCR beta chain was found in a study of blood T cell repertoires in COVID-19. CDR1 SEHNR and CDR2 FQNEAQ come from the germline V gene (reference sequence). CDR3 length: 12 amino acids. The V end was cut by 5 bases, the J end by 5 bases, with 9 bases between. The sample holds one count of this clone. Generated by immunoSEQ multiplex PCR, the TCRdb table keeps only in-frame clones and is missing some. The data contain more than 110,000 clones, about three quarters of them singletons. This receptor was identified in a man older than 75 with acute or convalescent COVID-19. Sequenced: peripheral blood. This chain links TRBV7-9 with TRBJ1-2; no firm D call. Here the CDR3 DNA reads TGTGCCAGCAGCAACACGGGTTATGGCTACACCTTC. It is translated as CASSNTGYGYTF.